This TCR beta chain was captured by sequencing in a study of blood T cell repertoires in COVID-19. Repertoires were generated with immunoSEQ multiplex PCR, while TCRdb's copy carries only in-frame clones and drops some. The table records 60,000 or so clones, 74% of them present only once. V lost 5 bases to trimming and J lost 6 bases, with 11 bases between them. Germline V gives CDR1 MNHEY, CDR2 SVGAGI. The CDR3 contains 13 residues. The sample consisted of peripheral blood. The chain recombines TRBV6-5 with TRBJ1-5; D might be TRBD1 (5 bases). This clonotype originated in a woman older than 75 with acute or convalescent COVID-19. DNA of the CDR3: TGTGCCAGCAGTCCAGGGAAGAGTCAGCCCCAGCATTTT. Translated, it gives CASSPGKSQPQHF.